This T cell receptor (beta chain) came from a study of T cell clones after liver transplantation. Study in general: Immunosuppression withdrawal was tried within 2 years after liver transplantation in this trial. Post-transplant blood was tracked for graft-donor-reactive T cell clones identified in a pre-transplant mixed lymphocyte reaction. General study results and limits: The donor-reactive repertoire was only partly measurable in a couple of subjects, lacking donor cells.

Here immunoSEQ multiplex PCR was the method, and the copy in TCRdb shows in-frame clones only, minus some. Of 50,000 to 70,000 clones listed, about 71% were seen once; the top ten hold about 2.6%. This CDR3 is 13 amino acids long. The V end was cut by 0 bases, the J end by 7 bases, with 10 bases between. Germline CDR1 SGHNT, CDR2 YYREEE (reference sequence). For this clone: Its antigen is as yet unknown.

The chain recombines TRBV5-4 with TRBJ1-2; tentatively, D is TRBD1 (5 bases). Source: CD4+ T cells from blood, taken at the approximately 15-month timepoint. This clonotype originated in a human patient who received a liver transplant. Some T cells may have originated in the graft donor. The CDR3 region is CASSLGGVGGYTF. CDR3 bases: TGTGCCAGCAGCTTGGGAGGGGTCGGTGGCTACACCTTC.